Following are 12 T cell receptor beta chains from one sample sequenced in a study of T cell repertoires in cytomegalovirus infection. No cognate antigen is known for these TCRs. Each CDR3 protein is one row after TCRdb ran MiXCR on the reads. The data show around 900,000 distinct CDR3 sequences, around 32% seen once. The sequenced sample was cultured CD8+ T cells from PBMCs, obtained from culture after CMV antigen stimulation. Receptors originate from a human donor in good health (CMV status not recorded). Some clones in this sample may be carry-over from other donors' samples.

This clonotype was found once. The chain recombines TRBV6-5 with TRBJ2-1; D unresolved. Per the germline V gene, CDR1 is MNHEY and CDR2 is SVGAGI. V was cut by 10 bases and J by 2 bases, with 15 bases left in between. The length of the CDR3 is 14 residues. The DNA of the CDR3 is TGTGCCACTGGTACGCTGGGCCCCTACAATGAGCAGTTCTTC. Protein sequence: CATGTLGPYNEQFF.

Only a few counts were recorded for this clonotype. The chain recombines TRBV6-1 with TRBJ2-1, with D perhaps TRBD1 (5 bases). Germline V gene lookup returns CDR1 MNHNS and CDR2 SASEGT. The V and J ends lost 8 bases and 10 bases respectively, with 18 bases between them. This CDR3 spans 13 amino acids. This chain's CDR3 is CASGQGLIREQFF. The CDR3 DNA sequence: TGTGCCAGCGGTCAGGGTCTTATTAGAGAGCAGTTCTTC.

This clonotype was recorded many times. The rearrangement joins TRBV7-6 to TRBJ2-5, with 9 positions matching TRBD1. V dropped 4 bases and J dropped 1; count of bases not matched to a gene: 4. Germline V gene data show CDR1 as SGHVS and CDR2 as FNYEAQ. The CDR3 has 15 residues. CDR3 sequence reads: CASSSGTGRQETQYF. The CDR3 region has the DNA TGTGCCAGCAGCTCCGGGACAGGGCGCCAAGAGACCCAGTACTTC.

The CDR3 DNA follows: TGTGCCAGCAGCAGGGACGGAGGGATCAATGAGCAGTTCTTC. Translated: CASSRDGGINEQFF. The chain links TRBV7-3 to TRBJ2-1, with D perhaps matching TRBD2 (6 bases). The germline CDR1 and CDR2 sequences are SGHTA and FQGTGA. The CDR3 extends over 14 amino acids. V was pared by 5 bases and J by 6 bases, with 14 bases between.

J is TRBJ2-5 and V is TRBV4-2; D not resolved. The CDR3 is 14 residues long. V dropped 1 base and J dropped 3 bases, with 9 bases sitting between them. Per the germline V gene, CDR1 is LGHNA and CDR2 is YNFKEQ. The CDR3 loop is CASSQGSREETQYF. As DNA, the CDR3 is TGTGCCAGCAGCCAAGGATCCCGAGAAGAGACCCAGTACTTC.

This chain uses TRBV7-6 with TRBJ2-3; the match to TRBD2 covers 12 bases. Trimming removed 3 bases from V and 8 bases from J; junction bases left unmatched: 6. There are 15 residues in the CDR3. Germline V CDR1 and CDR2: SGHVS, FNYEAQ. The CDR3 loop reads CASSFGTSGPGTQYF. The CDR3 DNA reads TGTGCCAGCAGCTTCGGGACTAGCGGGCCCGGTACGCAGTATTTT. The whole variable domain, remainder taken from reference TRBV7-6 and TRBJ2-3, is GAGVSQSPRYKVTKRGQDVALRCDPISGHVSLYWYRQALGQGPEFLTYFNYEAQQDKSGLPNDRFSAERPEGSISTLTIQRTEQRDSAMYRCASSFGTSGPGTQYFGPGTRLTVL.

Here the CDR3 DNA reads TGCGCCAGCAGACCTTCTCCGGGCCAAGAGACCCAGTACTTC. Translated: CASRPSPGQETQYF. V and J are TRBV4-1 and TRBJ2-5; D uncertain. Per germline, CDR1 MGHRA and CDR2 YSYEKL. Trimming took 6 bases from V and 1 from J, leaving 12 bases between them. The CDR3 runs to 14 residues.

This clonotype came up a few times. This chain connects TRBV7-9 to TRBJ1-4, with no clear D. The CDR3 is made up of 18 amino acids. Germline assignment: CDR1 SEHNR and CDR2 FQNEAQ (reference sequence). V lost 5 bases and J 0 bases, leaving 19 bases between the germline ends. The CDR3 sequence: CASSPTGSWEPTNEKLFF. The CDR3 DNA sequence: TGTGCCAGCAGCCCCACGGGGAGTTGGGAACCAACTAATGAAAAACTGTTTTTT.

This clonotype was detected many times. The chain links TRBV7-2 to TRBJ2-1; 11 nucleotides line up with TRBD2. This CDR3 spans 15 amino acids. The ends lost 2 bases at V and 7 bases at J; junction bases unmatched: 4. CDR1 is SGHTA, CDR2 FQGNSA, per germline. The CDR3 region has the DNA TGTGCCAGCAGCTTAATAGCGGGGGGGCAAAATGAGCAGTTCTTC. Protein product: CASSLIAGGQNEQFF.

This chain connects TRBV6-5 to TRBJ2-2; D remains unclear. This CDR3 is 16 amino acids long. Deletions cut 6 bases from V and 0 bases from J, with 14 bases between. The germline CDR1 and CDR2 sequences are MNHEY and SVGAGI. The CDR3 sequence is CASSQLLPSNTGELFF. The CDR3 region has the DNA TGTGCCAGCAGCCAACTTTTGCCCTCGAACACCGGGGAGCTGTTTTTT.

The CDR3 region has the DNA TGTGCCAGCGCGGCAGGGGTGAACACTGAAGCTTTCTTT. Protein product: CASAAGVNTEAFF. The V gene is TRBV7-9, the J gene TRBJ1-1, with D maybe TRBD1 (6 bases). The CDR3 is 13 residues long. Germline V gene sequence: CDR1 SEHNR, CDR2 FQNEAQ (reference sequence). Trimming left V 8 bases short and J 0 bases short, with 10 bases between.

This clonotype was counted a single time. The rearrangement links TRBV29-1 to TRBJ2-2, with TRBD1 matching 8 bases. Germline assignment: CDR1 SQVTM and CDR2 ANQGSEA. This CDR3 is 14 amino acids long. The J segment lost 7 bases and the V segment lost 4 bases, leaving 8 bases of the junction unmatched. The CDR3 DNA follows: TGCAGCGTTGGGACAGGGAATAAGGTCGGGGAGCTGTTTTTT. Amino acids: CSVGTGNKVGELFF.